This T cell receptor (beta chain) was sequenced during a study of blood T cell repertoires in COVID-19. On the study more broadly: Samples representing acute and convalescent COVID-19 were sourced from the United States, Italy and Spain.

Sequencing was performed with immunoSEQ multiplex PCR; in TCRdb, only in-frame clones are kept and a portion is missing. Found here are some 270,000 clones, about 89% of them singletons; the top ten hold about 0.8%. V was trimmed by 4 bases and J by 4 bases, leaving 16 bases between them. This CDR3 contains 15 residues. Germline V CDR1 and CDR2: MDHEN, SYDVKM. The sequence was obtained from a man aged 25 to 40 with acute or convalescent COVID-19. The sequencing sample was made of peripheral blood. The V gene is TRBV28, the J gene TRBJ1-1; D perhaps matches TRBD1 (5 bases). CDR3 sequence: CASSSPTAGSTEAFF. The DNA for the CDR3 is TGTGCCAGCAGTTCCCCGACAGCCGGCAGCACTGAAGCTTTCTTT.